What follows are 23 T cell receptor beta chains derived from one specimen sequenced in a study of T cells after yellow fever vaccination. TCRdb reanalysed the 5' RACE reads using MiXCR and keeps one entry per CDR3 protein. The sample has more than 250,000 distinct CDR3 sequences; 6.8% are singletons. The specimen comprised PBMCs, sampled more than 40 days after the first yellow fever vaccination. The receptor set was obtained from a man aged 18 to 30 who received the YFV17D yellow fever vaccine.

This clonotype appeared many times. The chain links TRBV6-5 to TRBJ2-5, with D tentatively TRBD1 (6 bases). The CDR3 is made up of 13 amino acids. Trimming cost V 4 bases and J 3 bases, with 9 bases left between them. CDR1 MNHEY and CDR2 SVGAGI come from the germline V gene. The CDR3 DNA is TGTGCCAGCAGTTTGAACAGGGAAGAGACCCAGTACTTC. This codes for CASSLNREETQYF.

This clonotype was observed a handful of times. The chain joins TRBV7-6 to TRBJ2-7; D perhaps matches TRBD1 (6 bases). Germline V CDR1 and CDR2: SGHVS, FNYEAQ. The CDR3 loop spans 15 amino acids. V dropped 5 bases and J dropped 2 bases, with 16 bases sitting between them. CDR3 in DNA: TGTGCCAGCAGCGGGCCCGGGACACCCGCCTACGAGCAGTACTTC. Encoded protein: CASSGPGTPAYEQYF.

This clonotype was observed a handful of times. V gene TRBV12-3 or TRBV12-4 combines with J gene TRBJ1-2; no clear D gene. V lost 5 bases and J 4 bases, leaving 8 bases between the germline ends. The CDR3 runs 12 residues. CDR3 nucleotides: TGTGCCAGCAGTGAAGGGATCTATGGCTACACCTTC. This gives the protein CASSEGIYGYTF.

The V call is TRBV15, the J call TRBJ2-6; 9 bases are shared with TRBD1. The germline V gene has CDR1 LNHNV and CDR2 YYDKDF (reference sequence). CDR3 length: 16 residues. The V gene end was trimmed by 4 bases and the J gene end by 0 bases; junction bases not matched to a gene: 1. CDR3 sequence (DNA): TGTGCCACCAGCAAGACAGGGGGCTCTGGGGCCAACGTCCTGACTTTC. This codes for CATSKTGGSGANVLTF.

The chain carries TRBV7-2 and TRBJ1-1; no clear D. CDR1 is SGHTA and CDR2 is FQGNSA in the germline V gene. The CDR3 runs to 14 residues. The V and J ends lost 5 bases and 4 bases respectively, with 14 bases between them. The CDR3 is CASSRRTRGTEAFF. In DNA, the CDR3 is TGTGCCAGCAGCCGCAGGACTCGGGGCACTGAAGCTTTCTTT.

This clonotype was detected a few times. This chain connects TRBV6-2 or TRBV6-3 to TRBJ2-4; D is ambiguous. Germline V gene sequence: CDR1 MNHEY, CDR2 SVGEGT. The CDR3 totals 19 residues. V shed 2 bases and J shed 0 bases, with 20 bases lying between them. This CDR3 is CASSYPRFGRELAKNIQYF. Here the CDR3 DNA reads TGTGCCAGCAGTTACCCCCGTTTTGGACGAGAACTAGCCAAAAACATTCAGTACTTC.

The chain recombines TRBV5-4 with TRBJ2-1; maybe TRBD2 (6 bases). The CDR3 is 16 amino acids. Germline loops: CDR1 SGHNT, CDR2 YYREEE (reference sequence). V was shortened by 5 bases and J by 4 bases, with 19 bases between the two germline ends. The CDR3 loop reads CASRLSRDSLYNEQFF. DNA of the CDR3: TGTGCCAGCAGGCTTAGCCGGGACTCGCTTTACAATGAGCAGTTCTTC.

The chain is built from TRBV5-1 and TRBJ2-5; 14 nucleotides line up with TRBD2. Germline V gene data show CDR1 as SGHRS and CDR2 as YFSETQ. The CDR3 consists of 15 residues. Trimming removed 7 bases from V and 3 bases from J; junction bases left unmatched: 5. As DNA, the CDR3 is TGCGCCAGCGCCTTGACTAGCGGGGGGGAAGAGACCCAGTACTTC. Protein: CASALTSGGEETQYF.

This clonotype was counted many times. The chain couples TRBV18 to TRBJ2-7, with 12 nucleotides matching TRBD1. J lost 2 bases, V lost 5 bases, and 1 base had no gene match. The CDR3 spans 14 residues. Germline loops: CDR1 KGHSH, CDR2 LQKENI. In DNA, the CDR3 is TGTGCCAGCTCAAGGGACAGGGGGCCCTACGAGCAGTACTTC. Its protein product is CASSRDRGPYEQYF.

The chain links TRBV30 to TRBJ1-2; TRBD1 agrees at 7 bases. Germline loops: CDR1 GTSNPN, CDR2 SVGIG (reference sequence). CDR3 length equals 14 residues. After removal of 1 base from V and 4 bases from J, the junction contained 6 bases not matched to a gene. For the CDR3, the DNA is TGTGCCTGGAGTGCCAACAGGGGAGGCTATGGCTACACCTTC. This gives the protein CAWSANRGGYGYTF.

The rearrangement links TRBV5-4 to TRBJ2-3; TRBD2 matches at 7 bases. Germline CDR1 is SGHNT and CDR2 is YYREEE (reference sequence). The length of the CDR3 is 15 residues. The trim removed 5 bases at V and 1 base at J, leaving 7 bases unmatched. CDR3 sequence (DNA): TGTGCCAGCAGTTCACGACTAGCAGGCACAGATACGCAGTATTTT. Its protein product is CASSSRLAGTDTQYF.

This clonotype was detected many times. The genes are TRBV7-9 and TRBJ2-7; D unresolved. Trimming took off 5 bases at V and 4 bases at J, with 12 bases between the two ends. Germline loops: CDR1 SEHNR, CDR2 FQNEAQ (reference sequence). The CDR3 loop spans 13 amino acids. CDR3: CASSPLTQYEQYF. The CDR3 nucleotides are TGTGCCAGCAGCCCCCTGACGCAGTACGAGCAGTACTTC.

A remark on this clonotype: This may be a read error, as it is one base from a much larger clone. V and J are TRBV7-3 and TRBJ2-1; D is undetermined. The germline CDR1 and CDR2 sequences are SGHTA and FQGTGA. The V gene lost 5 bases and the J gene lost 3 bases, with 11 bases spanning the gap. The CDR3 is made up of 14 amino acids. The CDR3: CASSLGEYYNEQFF. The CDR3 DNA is TGTGCCAGCAGCCTTGGAGAGTACTACAATGAGCAGTTCTTC.

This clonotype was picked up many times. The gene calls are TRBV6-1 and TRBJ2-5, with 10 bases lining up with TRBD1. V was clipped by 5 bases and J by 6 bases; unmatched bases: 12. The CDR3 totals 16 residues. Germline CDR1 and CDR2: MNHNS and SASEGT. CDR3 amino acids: CASSTPAGTGVQTQYF. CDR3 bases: TGTGCCAGCAGTACGCCGGCCGGGACAGGGGTACAGACCCAGTACTTC.

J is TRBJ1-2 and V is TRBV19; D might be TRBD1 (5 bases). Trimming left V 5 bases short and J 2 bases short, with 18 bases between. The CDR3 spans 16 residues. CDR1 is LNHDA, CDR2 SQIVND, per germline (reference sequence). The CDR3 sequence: CASSAETRDGNYGYTF. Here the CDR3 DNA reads TGTGCCAGTAGTGCAGAAACCCGGGACGGGAACTATGGCTACACCTTC.

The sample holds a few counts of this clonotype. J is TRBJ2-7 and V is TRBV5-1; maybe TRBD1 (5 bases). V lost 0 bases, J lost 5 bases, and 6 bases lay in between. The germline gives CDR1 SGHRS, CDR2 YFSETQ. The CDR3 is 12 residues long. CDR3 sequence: CASSLAGNEQYF. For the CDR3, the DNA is TGCGCCAGCAGCTTGGCAGGGAACGAGCAGTACTTC.

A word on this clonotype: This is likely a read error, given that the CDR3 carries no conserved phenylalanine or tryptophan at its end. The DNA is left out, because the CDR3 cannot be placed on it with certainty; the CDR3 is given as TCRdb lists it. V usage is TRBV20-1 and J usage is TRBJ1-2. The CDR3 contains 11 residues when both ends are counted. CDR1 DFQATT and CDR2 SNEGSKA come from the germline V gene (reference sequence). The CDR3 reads CSARVQVWATV.

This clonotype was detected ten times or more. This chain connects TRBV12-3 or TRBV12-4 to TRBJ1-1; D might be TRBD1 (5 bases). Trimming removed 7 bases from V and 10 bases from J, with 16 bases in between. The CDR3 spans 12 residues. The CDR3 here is CASTAGAAGAFF. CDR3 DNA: TGTGCCAGCACCGCCGGGGCCGCGGGAGCTTTCTTT.

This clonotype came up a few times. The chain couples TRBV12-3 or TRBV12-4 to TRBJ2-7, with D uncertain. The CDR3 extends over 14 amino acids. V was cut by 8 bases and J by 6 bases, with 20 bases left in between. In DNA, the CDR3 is TGTGCCAGCTCCACTCCCCTAGGCGGCTTCGAGCAGTACTTC. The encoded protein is CASSTPLGGFEQYF.

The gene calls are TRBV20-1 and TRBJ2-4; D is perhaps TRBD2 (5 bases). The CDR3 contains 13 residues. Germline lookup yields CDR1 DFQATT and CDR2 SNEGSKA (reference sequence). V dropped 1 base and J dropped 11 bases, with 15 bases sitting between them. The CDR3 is CSARALEGSVQYF. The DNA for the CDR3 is TGCAGTGCTAGAGCCCTCGAGGGTAGCGTTCAGTACTTC.

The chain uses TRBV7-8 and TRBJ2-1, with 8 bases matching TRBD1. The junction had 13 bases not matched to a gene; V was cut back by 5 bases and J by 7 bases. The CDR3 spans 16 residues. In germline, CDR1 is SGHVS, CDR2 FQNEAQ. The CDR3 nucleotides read TGTGCCAGCAGCAAACTGACAGGGGCCCGTGGGAATGAGCAGTTCTTC. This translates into CASSKLTGARGNEQFF.

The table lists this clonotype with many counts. The DNA of the CDR3 is TGTGCCAGGCACTCATTTTACTCTGGCTACACCTTC. Translation: CARHSFYSGYTF. V is TRBV6-6 and J is TRBJ1-2, with D unclear. Trimming left V 9 bases short and J 7 bases short, with 15 bases between. CDR1 and CDR2 from the germline V gene are MNHNY and SVGAGI (reference sequence). The CDR3 is made up of 12 amino acids.

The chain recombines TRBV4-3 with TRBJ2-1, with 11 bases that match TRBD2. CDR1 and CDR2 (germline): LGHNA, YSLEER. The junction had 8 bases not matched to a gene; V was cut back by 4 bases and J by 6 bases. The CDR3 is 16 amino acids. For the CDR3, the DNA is TGCGCCAGCAGCCCTGGACTAGCGGGCCCACTCAATGAGCAGTTCTTC. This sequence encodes CASSPGLAGPLNEQFF.